Below, 23 T cell receptor beta chains from the same sample are listed, as sequenced in a study of blood T cell repertoires in COVID-19. Assay: immunoSEQ multiplex PCR; the TCRdb copy retains only in-frame clones and omits some. The sample records approximately 300,000 clones, 65% to 90% being singletons. Source material: PBMCs or T cells enriched from blood (not recorded which). The receptors were sampled from a woman in her late teens or twenties who had recovered from COVID-19.

The CDR3 region has the DNA TGTGCCAGTAGTATGCCGGGGTCCGGGGAGCTGTTTTTT. Translated: CASSMPGSGELFF. The chain combines TRBV19 with TRBJ2-2, with D possibly being TRBD2 (5 bases). Trimming stripped 3 bases from V and 6 bases from J, with 8 bases between. The CDR3 length is 13 residues. Germline values: CDR1 LNHDA, CDR2 SQIVND (reference sequence).

The rearrangement links TRBV5-1 to TRBJ2-1, with TRBD2 matching over 8 bases. Per germline, CDR1 SGHRS and CDR2 YFSETQ. The CDR3 has 14 residues. Germline trimming cut 0 bases from V and 9 bases from J; bases unmatched to any gene: 5. The CDR3 sequence: CASSLGREGPEQFF. DNA for the CDR3: TGCGCCAGCAGCTTGGGTCGGGAGGGTCCTGAGCAGTTCTTC.

This clone showed up many times. V and J are TRBV12-3 or TRBV12-4 and TRBJ1-1; a weak D match, TRBD1 (5 bases). V shed 4 bases and J shed 11 bases, with 14 bases lying between them. CDR3 size: 12 residues. The CDR3 DNA follows: TGTGCCAGCAGTTCTGGGGCAGGGTCGGCTTTCTTT. This encodes CASSSGAGSAFF.

The V and J genes are TRBV2 and TRBJ1-1, with a tentative D call TRBD1 (6 bases). The V end was cut by 7 bases, the J end by 5 bases, with 17 bases between. Germline loops: CDR1 SNHLY, CDR2 FYNNEI. The length of the CDR3 is 14 residues. CDR3 in DNA: TGTGCCAGCACCCTGACAGGAAGGCAAACTGAAGCTTTCTTT. Amino acids: CASTLTGRQTEAFF.

The gene calls are TRBV6-1 and TRBJ2-7; D is uncertain. The CDR3 sequence is 13 residues long. V was pared by 2 bases and J by 2 bases, with 7 bases between. The germline V gene has CDR1 MNHNS and CDR2 SASEGT. CDR3 region: CASSEIPTYEQYF. CDR3 sequence (DNA): TGTGCCAGCAGTGAAATACCTACCTACGAGCAGTACTTC.

The V gene is TRBV19, the J gene TRBJ1-2; 7 bases align to TRBD1. This CDR3 is 13 amino acids long. V was clipped by 5 bases and J by 4 bases; unmatched bases: 4. Per the germline V gene, CDR1 is LNHDA and CDR2 is SQIVND (reference sequence). The CDR3 DNA follows: TGTGCCAGTAGTGAGAGACAGGGCTATGGCTACACCTTC. Residues: CASSERQGYGYTF. Based on the CDR3 plus reference TRBV19 and TRBJ1-2, the full variable domain is DGGITQSPKYLFRKEGQNVTLSCEQNLNHDAMYWYRQDPGQGLRLIYYSQIVNDFQKGDIAEGYSVSREKKESFPLTVTSAQKNPTAFYLCASSERQGYGYTFGSGTRLTVV.

The V and J genes are TRBV2 and TRBJ1-1; TRBD1 agrees at 10 bases. V lost 7 bases, J lost 7 bases, and 6 bases stayed unmatched. Looked up from germline, CDR1 is SNHLY and CDR2 is FYNNEI. This CDR3 contains 13 residues. The CDR3 coding sequence is TGTGCCAGCATAGGGACAGGGGAATTTGAAGCTTTCTTT. It yields the protein CASIGTGEFEAFF. The full variable domain, in which reference TRBV2 and TRBJ1-1 provide the parts outside the CDR3, is EPEVTQTPSHQVTQMGQEVILRCVPISNHLYFYWYRQILGQKVEFLVSFYNNEISEKSEIFDDQFSVERPDGSNFTLKIRSTKLEDSAMYFCASIGTGEFEAFFGQGTRLTVV.

This chain uses TRBV9 with TRBJ1-2; D is unclear. V was shortened by 3 bases and J by 8 bases, with 11 bases between the two germline ends. The CDR3 runs 12 residues. The germline V gene has CDR1 SGDLS and CDR2 YYNGEE. CDR3: CASSGFSRGYTF. As DNA, the CDR3 is TGTGCCAGCAGCGGCTTTTCCCGGGGCTACACCTTC.

This clone has a single count. The chain uses TRBV4-1 and TRBJ2-7; 12 bases are shared with TRBD2. The V and J ends lost 0 bases and 2 bases, in that order; junction bases with no gene match: 11. Germline CDR1 is MGHRA and CDR2 is YSYEKL. CDR3 length: 19 amino acids. For the CDR3, the DNA is TGCGCCAGCAGCCAAGATTCCTGGGAACTAGCGGGGGGCACCTACGAGCAGTACTTC. Residues: CASSQDSWELAGGTYEQYF.

V and J are TRBV3-1 (or the pseudogene TRBV3-2) and TRBJ2-5; TRBD1 agrees at 11 bases. V shed 4 bases, J shed 5 bases, and the junction held 9 bases outside the gene matches. The CDR3 spans 16 residues. The germline CDR1 and CDR2 sequences are LGHDT and YNNKEL (reference sequence). The CDR3 DNA follows: TGTGCCAGCAGCCCCCGGACAGGGGGCGGGATGGAGACCCAGTACTTC. This sequence encodes CASSPRTGGGMETQYF.

The gene calls are TRBV2 and TRBJ1-3; maybe TRBD1 (5 bases). The CDR3 totals 16 residues. Per germline, CDR1 SNHLY and CDR2 FYNNEI. The V end was cut by 6 bases, the J end by 0 bases, with 15 bases between. DNA of the CDR3: TGTGCCAGCAGGGGCGGGACTCTAGACTCTGGAAACACCATATATTTT. It codes for CASRGGTLDSGNTIYF.

J is TRBJ2-2 and V is TRBV3-1 (or the pseudogene TRBV3-2); unclear D gene. CDR3 length equals 13 residues. V was trimmed by 1 base and J by 7 bases, leaving 7 bases between them. Germline CDR1 LGHDT, CDR2 YNNKEL (reference sequence). The chain's CDR3 is CASSQVENGELFF. The CDR3 nucleotides are TGTGCCAGCAGCCAAGTAGAAAACGGGGAGCTGTTTTTT.

This clone has just one count. V is TRBV5-1 and J is TRBJ1-4; 9 nucleotides agree with TRBD1. The V gene's germline CDR1 is SGHRS and CDR2 YFSETQ. V lost 3 bases to trimming and J lost 6 bases; unmatched junction nucleotides: 6. This CDR3 contains 15 residues. The CDR3 DNA is TGCGCCAGCAGCTCGACAGGGGGTGTTGATGAAAAACTGTTTTTT. Translating it yields CASSSTGGVDEKLFF. Supplemented by reference TRBV5-1 and TRBJ1-4, the full variable domain reads KAGVTQTPRYLIKTRGQQVTLSCSPISGHRSVSWYQQTPGQGLQFLFEYFSETQRNKGNFPGRFSGRQFSNSRSEMNVSTLELGDSALYLCASSSTGGVDEKLFFGSGTQLSVL.

The rearrangement links TRBV27 to TRBJ1-5; D is unclear. CDR1 MNHEY and CDR2 SMNVEV come from the germline V gene (reference sequence). Trimming removed 3 bases at V and 3 bases at J, with 9 bases between. The CDR3 is made up of 14 amino acids. CDR3 nucleotide sequence: TGTGCCAGCAGTTTCGCGGCGTTCAATCAGCCCCAGCATTTT. Translating gives CASSFAAFNQPQHF.

CDR3 sequence (DNA): TGTGCCAGCAGTTGGCGACAGATATCCTACGAGCAGTACTTC. It yields the protein CASSWRQISYEQYF. The chain is built from TRBV28 and TRBJ2-7; the D gene is possibly TRBD1 (5 bases). The CDR3 is made up of 14 amino acids. Trimming stripped 4 bases from V and 1 base from J, with 11 bases between. The germline V gene has CDR1 MDHEN and CDR2 SYDVKM. The full variable domain, rest sourced from reference TRBV28 and TRBJ2-7, is DVKVTQSSRYLVKRTGEKVFLECVQDMDHENMFWYRQDPGLGLRLIYFSYDVKMKEKGDIPEGYSVSREKKERFSLILESASTNQTSMYLCASSWRQISYEQYFGPGTRLTVT.

This clone was observed a few times. The V gene is TRBV10-3, the J gene TRBJ1-2, with 7 bases matching TRBD1. Germline CDR1 and CDR2: ENHRY and SYGVKD. V lost 4 bases to trimming and J lost 3 bases; unmatched junction nucleotides: 5. The CDR3 consists of 14 residues. The CDR3 loop reads CAISGAGGDYGYTF. The CDR3 DNA reads TGTGCCATCAGTGGGGCAGGGGGTGACTATGGCTACACCTTC.

The V and J genes are TRBV14 and TRBJ2-1; 11 bases agree with TRBD2. The junction had 13 bases not matched to a gene; V was cut back by 2 bases and J by 4 bases. Looked up from germline, CDR1 is SGHDN and CDR2 is FVKESK. CDR3 length equals 19 residues. CDR3 protein: CASSQYNVASGRRYNEQFF. The DNA for the CDR3 is TGTGCCAGCAGCCAATACAATGTGGCTAGCGGGAGGAGGTACAATGAGCAGTTCTTC.

The chain has TRBV19 and TRBJ2-1, with 9 bases identical to TRBD1. The CDR3 length is 14 residues. Losses at the gene ends were 8 bases for V and 6 bases for J; bases not matched to a gene: 8. Germline-derived CDR1 and CDR2 are LNHDA and SQIVND (reference sequence). Written as DNA, the CDR3 is TGTGCCAGTCGGAACAGGGGGCCGTTCAATGAGCAGTTCTTC. Its translation is CASRNRGPFNEQFF.

V and J are TRBV19 and TRBJ1-2, with TRBD1 matching over 7 bases. Germline loops: CDR1 LNHDA, CDR2 SQIVND (reference sequence). V shed 8 bases, J shed 6 bases, and the junction held 18 bases outside the gene matches. The CDR3 extends over 16 amino acids. This chain's CDR3 is CASSTKFTGAIDGYTF. The CDR3 DNA is TGTGCCAGTTCTACTAAATTCACAGGGGCTATCGATGGCTACACCTTC.

The V call is TRBV30, the J call TRBJ2-5, with D possibly TRBD1 on 6 matching bases. The V gene's germline CDR1 is GTSNPN and CDR2 SVGIG (reference sequence). The V gene lost 1 base and the J gene lost 5 bases, with 11 bases spanning the gap. The CDR3 contains 13 residues. CDR3 sequence reads: CAWSGTVVETQYF. The CDR3 coding sequence is TGTGCCTGGAGTGGGACAGTAGTCGAGACCCAGTACTTC.

The chain links TRBV6-2 or TRBV6-3 to TRBJ2-1; 13 nucleotides line up with TRBD2. J was trimmed by 6 bases and V by 4 bases; bases with no gene match: 6. Germline lookup yields CDR1 MNHEY and CDR2 SVGEGT. This CDR3 contains 16 residues. The CDR3 DNA is TGTGCCAGCAGTTCGTGGACTAGCGGGAGTATCAATGAGCAGTTCTTC. Translating gives CASSSWTSGSINEQFF.

This clone was picked up a small number of times. The chain links TRBV5-8 to TRBJ1-1; 7 positions agree with TRBD1. The length of the CDR3 is 14 residues. Germline V gene data show CDR1 as SGHTS and CDR2 as YDEGEE. J gave up 1 base and V 4 bases, and 4 bases lay outside the gene matches. The CDR3 bases are TGTGCCAGCAGCGACAGGGTTGGGAACACTGAAGCTTTCTTT. Protein sequence: CASSDRVGNTEAFF.

The chain uses TRBV30 and TRBJ1-3; 12 bases map to TRBD1. Germline CDR1 reads GTSNPN; CDR2 reads SVGIG (reference sequence). The CDR3 has 14 residues. V lost 3 bases, J lost 13 bases, and 10 bases stayed unmatched. Here the CDR3 reads CAWSGTGGTFGIYF. CDR3 in DNA: TGTGCCTGGAGCGGGACAGGGGGCACCTTTGGGATATATTTT.